This T cell receptor (beta chain) was obtained from a study of blood T cell repertoires in COVID-19. Overall study context: The cDNA or gDNA used as material had been derived from T cells, B-cell-depleted T cells, or PBMCs.

Original methodology: The assay estimated nucleated cells by amplifying reference gene primers. Sequencing was performed with immunoSEQ multiplex PCR; in TCRdb, only in-frame clones are kept and a portion is missing. V and J calls plus clone size are reproduced from that table; the DNA served to infer D and trimming. Among 350,000 to 400,000 clones listed, roughly 90% were seen once. Recruitment covered roughly 24 US areas and drew participants whose ages spanned roughly 18 to 89 years. Clinical history as reported by participants underpinned cohort assignment. This CDR3 spans 14 amino acids. Trimming cost V 1 base and J 11 bases, with 15 bases left between them. CDR1 is SGHDT and CDR2 is YYEEEE in the germline V gene. This clone occurred a few times.

The source material was PBMCs or T cells enriched from blood (not recorded which). This TCR derives from a woman between 25 and 40 years old who had recovered from COVID-19. The J gene is TRBJ1-4, the V gene TRBV5-6; weak D call: TRBD1 (6 bases). The CDR3: CASSLKGVRFKLFF. CDR3 bases: TGTGCCAGCAGCTTGAAGGGGGTCAGGTTTAAACTGTTTTTT.